Shown below are 2 T cell receptor beta chains from a single sample sequenced in a study of blood T cell repertoires in COVID-19. The data were produced by immunoSEQ multiplex PCR, yet TCRdb's version contains in-frame clones alone and is incomplete. The sample lists under 250,000 clones; more than 75% were seen once. The sequenced sample was peripheral blood. Receptors originate from a human donor in a cohort sampled during active COVID-19.

The J gene is TRBJ2-2, the V gene TRBV19, with 8 bases aligning to TRBD2. Trimming cost V 6 bases and J 4 bases; bases outside gene matches: 4. The CDR3 covers 14 residues. Germline assignment: CDR1 LNHDA and CDR2 SQIVND (reference sequence). CDR3 DNA: TGTGCCAGTAGACTAGCGGCCGCCACCGGGGAGCTGTTTTTT. This sequence encodes CASRLAAATGELFF.

V usage is TRBV7-2 and J usage is TRBJ2-7; D is uncertain. This CDR3 contains 14 residues. The V gene's germline CDR1 is SGHTA and CDR2 FQGNSA. The V and J ends lost 5 bases and 2 bases respectively, with 13 bases between them. The CDR3 sequence is CASSGRHDPYEQYF. The CDR3 DNA reads TGTGCCAGCAGCGGGCGACACGACCCCTACGAGCAGTACTTC.